Following are 12 T cell receptor beta chains from one sample sequenced in a study of blood T cell repertoires in COVID-19. The data were produced by immunoSEQ multiplex PCR, yet TCRdb's version contains in-frame clones alone and is incomplete. The profile shows around 360,000 clones, about 90% of them singletons. The sample taken for sequencing was PBMCs or T cells enriched from blood (not recorded which). The receptor source for this set is a woman aged 25 to 45 who had recovered from COVID-19.

This clone was detected a few times. This chain uses TRBV7-6 with TRBJ2-7, with D possibly being TRBD1 (5 bases). V dropped 4 bases and J dropped 4 bases, with 17 bases sitting between them. CDR1 and CDR2 (germline): SGHVS, FNYEAQ. The CDR3 is 15 amino acids. As DNA, the CDR3 is TGTGCCAGCAGCTCGACCCTGACAGCCACTTACGAGCAGTACTTC. Protein sequence: CASSSTLTATYEQYF.

The CDR3 nucleotides read TGTGCCACCAGCAGAGATCGACAGGGATGGCAGCCCCAGCATTTT. The encoded protein is CATSRDRQGWQPQHF. The J gene is TRBJ1-5, the V gene TRBV15, with 7 bases identical to TRBD1. There are 15 residues in the CDR3. With 0 bases clipped from V and 7 bases from J, the junction kept 6 bases outside the gene matches. Looked up from germline, CDR1 is LNHNV and CDR2 is YYDKDF (reference sequence).

This rearrangement joins TRBV9 to TRBJ2-2; 8 bases are a match to TRBD2. Trimming cost V 4 bases and J 7 bases; bases outside gene matches: 9. Germline values: CDR1 SGDLS, CDR2 YYNGEE. The CDR3 has 15 residues. The CDR3: CASSSGGGFGGELFF. In DNA form, the CDR3 reads TGTGCCAGCAGCAGCGGGGGAGGGTTCGGCGGGGAGCTGTTTTTT.

The chain links TRBV3-1 (or the pseudogene TRBV3-2) to TRBJ2-2, with 8 bases aligning to TRBD2. CDR3 length: 14 amino acids. Germline CDR1 is LGHDT and CDR2 is YNNKEL (reference sequence). V shed 5 bases, J shed 4 bases, and the junction held 3 bases outside the gene matches. CDR3 bases: TGTGCCAGCAGCAGAAGCGGGGGCACCGGGGAGCTGTTTTTT. Protein sequence: CASSRSGGTGELFF.

The V gene is TRBV9, the J gene TRBJ2-1, with D possibly TRBD2 on 5 matching bases. This CDR3 has 14 amino acids. Germline V gene lookup returns CDR1 SGDLS and CDR2 YYNGEE. V was trimmed by 0 bases and J by 12 bases, leaving 16 bases between them. The CDR3 DNA sequence: TGTGCCAGCAGCGTAGGTGAAAGAACTAGGTCGCAGTTCTTC. Its protein product is CASSVGERTRSQFF. Full variable domain (missing parts from reference TRBV9 and TRBJ2-1): DSGVTQTPKHLITATGQRVTLRCSPRSGDLSVYWYQQSLDQGLQFLIQYYNGEERAKGNILERFSAQQFPDLHSELNLSSLELGDSALYFCASSVGERTRSQFFGPGTRLTVL.

Only one count was recorded for this clone. The genes are TRBV3-1 (or the pseudogene TRBV3-2) and TRBJ2-5; TRBD2 aligns across 8 bases. CDR3 length: 15 amino acids. Trimming took 2 bases from V and 5 from J; bases not matched to a gene: 7. Germline lookup yields CDR1 LGHDT and CDR2 YNNKEL (reference sequence). The CDR3 region has the DNA TGTGCCAGCAGCCAAAACGGGAGGGCATGGGAGACCCAGTACTTC. This translates into CASSQNGRAWETQYF.

This clone was recorded only once. Other DNA sequences of this sample code for an identical CDR3. The V gene is TRBV5-1, the J gene TRBJ2-5; 7 nucleotides align to TRBD1. The CDR3 is made up of 14 amino acids. In germline, CDR1 is SGHRS, CDR2 YFSETQ. The J segment lost 2 bases and the V segment lost 0 bases, leaving 1 base of the junction unmatched. The CDR3 region has the DNA TGCGCCAGCAGCTTGGCGGGACAGCAAGAGACCCAGTACTTC. Protein product: CASSLAGQQETQYF.

A remark on this clone: The sample carries other DNA sequences with the same CDR3. The CDR3 is CASSFSLFGNEQFF. CDR3 bases: TGTGCCAGCAGCTTTTCTCTGTTCGGGAATGAGCAGTTCTTC. This chain joins TRBV7-2 and TRBJ2-1; D remains ambiguous. The CDR3 sequence is 14 residues long. V was cut by 3 bases and J by 7 bases, with 13 bases left in between. Germline values: CDR1 SGHTA, CDR2 FQGNSA.

This clone was counted only a few times. The chain uses TRBV7-8 and TRBJ2-5; D possibly corresponds to TRBD2 (5 bases). This CDR3 region has 17 residues. Germline CDR1 SGHVS, CDR2 FQNEAQ. V was cut by 0 bases and J by 2 bases, with 16 bases left in between. CDR3 in DNA: TGTGCCAGCAGCTTAGCGGGGATGCAGACTAATCAAGAGACCCAGTACTTC. Translated: CASSLAGMQTNQETQYF.

The chain carries TRBV7-2 and TRBJ2-7; 8 nucleotides align to TRBD2. In germline, CDR1 is SGHTA, CDR2 FQGNSA. The trim removed 5 bases at V and 1 base at J, leaving 13 bases unmatched. The CDR3 totals 17 residues. The CDR3 protein is CASSPRGGTTGSYEQYF. CDR3 bases: TGTGCCAGCAGCCCTCGGGGGGGGACAACTGGGTCCTACGAGCAGTACTTC.

This clone was detected a few times. J is TRBJ2-2 and V is TRBV7-2, with 7 bases identical to TRBD1. Trimming at V came to 5 bases and at J to 5 bases, leaving 5 bases not matched to a gene. In germline, CDR1 is SGHTA, CDR2 FQGNSA. This CDR3 contains 14 residues. The CDR3 region is CASSTGTATGELFF. As DNA, the CDR3 is TGTGCCAGCAGCACGGGGACAGCTACCGGGGAGCTGTTTTTT.

The genes are TRBV9 and TRBJ2-2; TRBD2 agrees at 8 bases. V was pared by 3 bases and J by 6 bases, with 7 bases of the junction left unmatched. The CDR3 covers 15 residues. Germline CDR1 and CDR2: SGDLS and YYNGEE. CDR3 sequence (DNA): TGTGCCAGCAGCGCGGGGGGGAGTAGAGCCGGGGAGCTGTTTTTT. Translating gives CASSAGGSRAGELFF.